Each of the 30 T cell receptor beta chains below was sequenced from the same sample in a study of neurological immune-mediated disorders. TCRdb recomputed calls from the 5' RACE reads with MiXCR, one row per CDR3 protein. The table records 55,000 to 75,000 distinct CDR3 sequences, roughly 13% of them present only once. Time point meaning: longitudinal time-point 1 (baseline). The sample consisted of PBMCs. Source of these receptors: a female donor with HTLV-1-associated myelopathy (HAM/TSP).

Many counts were recorded for this clonotype. The chain links TRBV5-5 to TRBJ2-1, with D possibly TRBD1 on 6 matching bases. The CDR3 contains 14 residues. Germline lookup yields CDR1 SGHKS and CDR2 YYEKEE (reference sequence). Trimming pared 0 bases from V and 4 bases from J, leaving 8 bases between. The CDR3 bases are TGTGCCAGCAGCTTGGACAGGGCTTACAATGAGCAGTTCTTC. Amino acid sequence: CASSLDRAYNEQFF.

Points on this clonotype: An end of the junction does not agree with germline; a read error may underlie this. The J gene is TRBJ2-1, the V gene TRBV20-1; D gene ambiguous. Germline lookup yields CDR1 DFQATT and CDR2 SNEGSKA (reference sequence). The CDR3 runs to 16 residues. CDR3 sequence (DNA): TGCAGTGCCCACCCCCTGACCCGGCCTCTAGATAATGATCAGTTCTTC. It specifies CSAHPLTRPLDNDQFF.

This clonotype showed up just once. The chain employs TRBV18 and TRBJ2-7, with a tentative D call TRBD1 (6 bases). V shed 6 bases and J shed 6 bases, with 9 bases lying between them. This CDR3 has 11 amino acids. The germline gives CDR1 KGHSH, CDR2 LQKENI. Here the CDR3 DNA reads TGTGCCAGCTCGCCAGGGGCCGAGCAGTACTTC. Encoded protein: CASSPGAEQYF.

This clonotype was counted at least ten times. The chain carries TRBV2 and TRBJ2-3, with a possible D match to TRBD2 (6 bases). CDR3 length: 17 residues. CDR1 is SNHLY and CDR2 is FYNNEI in the germline V gene. V dropped 3 bases and J dropped 0 bases, with 16 bases sitting between them. CDR3 DNA sequence: TGTGCCAGCAGTGACCGGGGACTGTTAACTAGCACAGATACGCAGTATTTT. Amino acids: CASSDRGLLTSTDTQYF.

The chain recombines TRBV25-1 with TRBJ1-2, with 7 bases matching TRBD1. The germline gives CDR1 MGHDK, CDR2 SYGVNS. V was pared by 10 bases and J by 8 bases, with 13 bases of the junction left unmatched. The CDR3 consists of 13 residues. CDR3 nucleotides: TGTGCCACTCAACAGGGGAGCTATGGAGGCTACACCTTC. Translation: CATQQGSYGGYTF.

This clonotype was counted at least ten times. The chain has TRBV7-9 and TRBJ2-3, with D perhaps TRBD1 or TRBD2 (5 bases each). The CDR3 has 15 residues. Germline lookup yields CDR1 SEHNR and CDR2 FQNEAQ (reference sequence). Trimming shortened V by 6 bases and J by 0 bases, and 13 bases separated the two germline ends. The CDR3 region has the DNA TGTGCCAGCAGGAGGAGGACATCTAGCACAGATACGCAGTATTTT. Translation: CASRRRTSSTDTQYF.

This clonotype was picked up many times. The rearrangement links TRBV20-1 to TRBJ2-3; 7 nucleotides agree with TRBD1. Germline lookup yields CDR1 DFQATT and CDR2 SNEGSKA (reference sequence). The CDR3 has 13 residues. The V and J ends lost 1 base and 4 bases, in that order; junction bases with no gene match: 2. The CDR3 protein is CSARGGGADTQYF. In DNA form, the CDR3 reads TGCAGTGCTAGAGGAGGGGGCGCAGATACGCAGTATTTT.

This clonotype was seen only a few times. The chain couples TRBV12-3 or TRBV12-4 to TRBJ1-1; TRBD1 matches 8 bases. This CDR3 contains 14 residues. V gave up 3 bases and J gave up 6 bases; unmatched junction bases: 6. CDR3 sequence (DNA): TGTGCCAGCAGTTTCTCGCAGGGGGCCCCTGAAGCTTTCTTT. Residues: CASSFSQGAPEAFF.

This clonotype was recorded at least ten times. The chain carries TRBV28 and TRBJ2-7; D call uncertain. The germline V gene has CDR1 MDHEN and CDR2 SYDVKM. The V end was cut by 2 bases, the J end by 0 bases, with 8 bases between. This CDR3 region has 14 residues. The CDR3 sequence is CASSLTGFSYEQYF. CDR3 nucleotides: TGTGCCAGCAGTTTAACCGGATTCTCCTACGAGCAGTACTTC. Complete variable domain (other parts from reference TRBV28 and TRBJ2-7): DVKVTQSSRYLVKRTGEKVFLECVQDMDHENMFWYRQDPGLGLRLIYFSYDVKMKEKGDIPEGYSVSREKKERFSLILESASTNQTSMYLCASSLTGFSYEQYFGPGTRLTVT.

At least ten counts were recorded for this clonotype. V and J are TRBV28 and TRBJ2-1; D ambiguous. This CDR3 comprises 13 residues. Germline values: CDR1 MDHEN, CDR2 SYDVKM. V lost 5 bases, J lost 6 bases, and 11 bases lay in between. CDR3 protein: CASSIATINEQFF. The DNA of the CDR3 is TGTGCCAGCAGTATCGCAACTATCAATGAGCAGTTCTTC.

About this clonotype: An end of the junction differs from the germline gene, which may be a read error. This chain joins TRBV20-1 and TRBJ1-4, with 10 bases lining up with TRBD1. Germline V CDR1 and CDR2: DFQATT, SNEGSKA (reference sequence). This CDR3 is 16 amino acids long. The CDR3 reads CSAPLGQGRANEKQFF. CDR3 in DNA: TGCAGTGCGCCCCTGGGACAGGGGCGGGCTAATGAAAAACAGTTTTTT.

Ten or more counts support this clonotype. This rearrangement joins TRBV9 to TRBJ1-1; no firm D call. CDR1 SGDLS and CDR2 YYNGEE come from the germline V gene. This CDR3 is 16 amino acids long. The ends were cut back, 0 bases at V and 2 bases at J, with 14 bases in the middle. The CDR3 loop is CASSVGVGEGNTEAFF. The CDR3 DNA reads TGTGCCAGCAGCGTAGGGGTTGGGGAGGGCAACACTGAAGCTTTCTTT.

This clonotype has ten or more counts. The V call is TRBV18, the J call TRBJ1-2; D ambiguous. V gave up 2 bases and J gave up 0 bases, with 10 bases separating them. The CDR3 spans 15 residues. The germline CDR1 and CDR2 sequences are KGHSH and LQKENI. The CDR3 nucleotides read TGTGCCAGCTCACCAGAGGCTAAACCTAACTATGGCTACACCTTC. This translates into CASSPEAKPNYGYTF.

This clonotype appeared many times. The CDR3 DNA is TGCGCCAGCAGCTGGAGGGGGCAGGGGCCAGATACGCAGTATTTT. Translation: CASSWRGQGPDTQYF. The V gene is TRBV5-1, the J gene TRBJ2-3; D perhaps matches TRBD1 (7 bases). Deletions cut 3 bases from V and 4 bases from J, with 15 bases between. The germline gives CDR1 SGHRS, CDR2 YFSETQ. The CDR3 runs 15 residues.

This clonotype showed up many times. The chain carries TRBV7-9 and TRBJ2-7, with a possible D match to TRBD1 (6 bases). From germline, CDR1 is SEHNR and CDR2 FQNEAQ (reference sequence). The CDR3 has 14 residues. The ends were cut back, 4 bases at V and 2 bases at J, with 12 bases in the middle. CDR3 nucleotides: TGTGCCAGCAGCTCCCAGGACAGCCCCTACGAGCAGTACTTC. Its translation is CASSSQDSPYEQYF. Supplemented by reference TRBV7-9 and TRBJ2-7, the full variable domain reads DTGVSQNPRHKITKRGQNVTFRCDPISEHNRLYWYRQTLGQGPEFLTYFQNEAQLEKSRLLSDRFSAERPKGSFSTLEIQRTEQGDSAMYLCASSSQDSPYEQYFGPGTRLTVT.

This clonotype has a count of ten or more. The gene calls are TRBV7-9 and TRBJ2-2, with TRBD2 matching over 12 bases. In germline, CDR1 is SEHNR, CDR2 FQNEAQ (reference sequence). The CDR3 consists of 16 residues. Trimming took 5 bases from V and 7 from J; bases not matched to a gene: 8. CDR3 bases: TGTGCCAGCAGCCCTTCTAGCGGGGGGGCAATCGGGGAGCTGTTTTTT. Protein sequence: CASSPSSGGAIGELFF. The whole variable domain, remainder taken from reference TRBV7-9 and TRBJ2-2, is DTGVSQNPRHKITKRGQNVTFRCDPISEHNRLYWYRQTLGQGPEFLTYFQNEAQLEKSRLLSDRFSAERPKGSFSTLEIQRTEQGDSAMYLCASSPSSGGAIGELFFGEGSRLTVL.

This clonotype has ten or more counts. The chain is built from TRBV28 and TRBJ1-6; perhaps TRBD1 as D (5 bases). CDR1 is MDHEN and CDR2 is SYDVKM in the germline V gene. The CDR3 runs 14 residues. The V end was cut by 5 bases, the J end by 10 bases, with 15 bases between. CDR3 nucleotide sequence: TGTGCCAGCAGTCTGGCGACAGTAAACTCACCCCTCCACTTT. Protein product: CASSLATVNSPLHF.

This clonotype was detected many times. The chain has TRBV20-1 and TRBJ2-1; 12 positions agree with TRBD2. This CDR3 region has 16 residues. CDR1 DFQATT and CDR2 SNEGSKA come from the germline V gene (reference sequence). The CDR3, as DNA: TGCAGCGGGACTAGCGGGTTTCAAAGCTCCTACAATGAGCAGTTCTTC. Translated: CSGTSGFQSSYNEQFF.

This clonotype appeared many times. The chain carries TRBV5-1 and TRBJ2-7; tentative D call: TRBD2 (5 bases). V lost 4 bases, J lost 3 bases, and 17 bases lay in between. This CDR3 region has 15 residues. Germline CDR1 is SGHRS and CDR2 is YFSETQ. The CDR3 is CASSRAEMDGYEQYF. The DNA of the CDR3 is TGCGCCAGCAGCCGAGCGGAAATGGACGGCTACGAGCAGTACTTC.

This clonotype was observed many times. The genes are TRBV20-1 and TRBJ1-2; D not resolved. The CDR3 is 17 residues long. CDR1 and CDR2 from the germline V gene are DFQATT and SNEGSKA (reference sequence). Between the trimmed V and J ends, which lost 2 bases and 2 bases, there was a span of 21 bases. The CDR3 bases are TGCAGTGCTAGACCCATCCTGGAGGACCGAAGAAACTATGGCTACACCTTC. The encoded protein is CSARPILEDRRNYGYTF.

This clonotype showed up just a few times. This chain connects TRBV20-1 to TRBJ1-2; 9 bases match TRBD1. J was trimmed by 4 bases and V by 3 bases; bases with no gene match: 18. Germline V lookup: CDR1 DFQATT, CDR2 SNEGSKA (reference sequence). This CDR3 contains 18 residues. The CDR3 sequence is CSASYFRDRDSPGYGYTF. In DNA form, the CDR3 reads TGCAGTGCTAGCTACTTTCGGGACAGGGATTCCCCCGGCTATGGCTACACCTTC.

In DNA, the CDR3 is TGTGCCAGCTCACCACCCGGACAGGGATCAGATACGCAGTATTTT. Its translation: CASSPPGQGSDTQYF. The rearrangement uses TRBV18 and TRBJ2-3, with 8 bases aligning to TRBD1. The V gene's germline CDR1 is KGHSH and CDR2 LQKENI. The CDR3 sequence is 15 residues long. The ends lost 0 bases at V and 4 bases at J; junction bases unmatched: 3. The full variable domain, its missing parts supplied by reference TRBV18 and TRBJ2-3, is NAGVMQNPRHLVRRRGQEARLRCSPMKGHSHVYWYRQLPEEGLKFMVYLQKENIIDESGMPKERFSAEFPKEGPSILRIQQVVRGDSAAYFCASSPPGQGSDTQYFGPGTRLTVL.

This clonotype was recorded at least ten times. This chain uses TRBV9 with TRBJ1-1; unclear D gene. There are 13 residues in the CDR3. V was trimmed by 3 bases and J by 4 bases, leaving 10 bases between them. Germline V gives CDR1 SGDLS, CDR2 YYNGEE. CDR3 loop: CASSGRWATEAFF. CDR3 sequence (DNA): TGTGCCAGCAGCGGTAGGTGGGCCACTGAAGCTTTCTTT.

This clonotype was recorded at least ten times. The chain joins TRBV5-1 to TRBJ2-5; D gene unclear. Germline V gives CDR1 SGHRS, CDR2 YFSETQ. This CDR3 spans 11 amino acids. Trimming shortened V by 5 bases and J by 2 bases, and 4 bases separated the two germline ends. The CDR3 loop reads CASRVQETQYF. The CDR3 DNA follows: TGCGCCAGCAGAGTACAAGAGACCCAGTACTTC.

This clonotype was observed many times. V usage is TRBV9 and J usage is TRBJ1-2; D may be TRBD1 (6 bases). The CDR3 is 16 residues long. V lost 4 bases to trimming and J lost 0 bases, with 16 bases between them. Per germline, CDR1 SGDLS and CDR2 YYNGEE. The CDR3 spells CASSLLGGAANYGYTF. In DNA, the CDR3 is TGTGCCAGCAGCCTCTTGGGGGGGGCAGCTAACTATGGCTACACCTTC.

This clonotype was seen only a few times. The chain combines TRBV20-1 with TRBJ2-3; TRBD1 aligns across 9 bases. This CDR3 is 13 amino acids long. Germline V gives CDR1 DFQATT, CDR2 SNEGSKA (reference sequence). V shed 6 bases and J 2 bases; nucleotides not matched to a gene: 3. CDR3 residues: CSAGTGNTDTQYF. CDR3 bases: TGCAGTGCCGGGACAGGGAACACAGATACGCAGTATTTT.

This clonotype was counted many times. This chain uses TRBV28 with TRBJ1-1; D is unclear. Trimming shortened V by 8 bases and J by 7 bases, and 11 bases separated the two germline ends. Germline CDR1 is MDHEN and CDR2 is SYDVKM. The CDR3 is 11 amino acids. In DNA, the CDR3 is TGTGCCAGCCTCGGGCCTTATGAAGCTTTCTTT. It encodes CASLGPYEAFF.

A few counts support this clonotype. The chain recombines TRBV5-1 with TRBJ2-5, with D possibly TRBD2 on 6 matching bases. The germline V and J ends were trimmed by 7 bases and 1 base, with 23 bases remaining between them. CDR1 SGHRS and CDR2 YFSETQ come from the germline V gene. CDR3 length equals 17 residues. DNA for the CDR3: TGCGCCAGCCGACCTTCGAGGCGGGGCAATCTCCAAGAGACCCAGTACTTC. Translating gives CASRPSRRGNLQETQYF.

This clonotype occurred many times. J is TRBJ2-6 and V is TRBV6-1; TRBD1 is a possible D gene (5 bases). Germline assignment: CDR1 MNHNS and CDR2 SASEGT. V was pared by 1 base and J by 0 bases, with 10 bases between. The CDR3 is made up of 17 amino acids. This CDR3 reads CASSEGTGSSGANVLTF. DNA for the CDR3: TGTGCCAGCAGTGAAGGCACAGGTAGCTCTGGGGCCAACGTCCTGACTTTC.

This clonotype was recorded many times. Compared with germline, one end of the junction differs, possibly owing to a read error. V is TRBV6-5 and J is TRBJ2-7; 12 bases fit TRBD2. Germline CDR1 and CDR2: MNHEY and SVGAGI. The CDR3 length is 16 residues. The CDR3 spells CASSYGLAGGSYEQYF. The CDR3 coding sequence is TGTGCCAGCAGTTATGGCCTAGCGGGAGGGTCCTACGAGCAGTATTTC.